The 21 T cell receptor beta chains in this list originate from one sample, sequenced in a study of identical twins. MiXCR, run by TCRdb on the 5' RACE reads, gives a single entry per CDR3 protein. This table has roughly 290,000 distinct CDR3 sequences, roughly 8.6% appearing once. Separately, the same data were catalogued under a study of yellow fever vaccine responses in identical twins.

The material sequenced was memory (CD45RO+) T cells sorted from blood. Receptors were obtained from a woman in her late teens or twenties in good health.

As concerns this clonotype: A much bigger clone sits one base away, suggesting this may be a read error. The J gene is TRBJ2-5, the V gene TRBV6-1, with TRBD2 matching 8 bases. The CDR3 length is 14 residues. Germline CDR1 is MNHNS and CDR2 is SASEGT. V shed 6 bases and J 5 bases; nucleotides not matched to a gene: 8. The CDR3 protein is CASSPARGAETQYF. The CDR3 nucleotides are TGTGCCAGCAGCCCCGCGCGGGGGGCGGAGACCCAGTACTTC.

The chain is built from TRBV18 and TRBJ1-2, with TRBD1 as a possible D gene (5 bases). V was cut by 5 bases and J by 7 bases, with 14 bases left in between. Per germline, CDR1 KGHSH and CDR2 LQKENI. The CDR3 spans 13 residues. In nucleotides, the CDR3 is TGTGCCAGCTCAACGCAGGGAAGGGGTGGCTACACCTTC. Translated, it gives CASSTQGRGGYTF. The full variable domain, with the rest looked up from reference TRBV18 and TRBJ1-2, is NAGVMQNPRHLVRRRGQEARLRCSPMKGHSHVYWYRQLPEEGLKFMVYLQKENIIDESGMPKERFSAEFPKEGPSILRIQQVVRGDSAAYFCASSTQGRGGYTFGSGTRLTVV.

The V gene is TRBV7-9, the J gene TRBJ1-3; D gene unclear. The CDR3 has 13 amino acids. Germline V gene sequence: CDR1 SEHNR, CDR2 FQNEAQ (reference sequence). Trimming pared 1 base from V and 4 bases from J, leaving 5 bases between. The CDR3 protein is CASSLGEGNTIYF. In nucleotides, the CDR3 is TGTGCCAGCAGCTTAGGGGAGGGAAACACCATATATTTT.

This clonotype was counted between two and nine times. As DNA, the CDR3 is TGTGCCACCGGGAAGGGACAGGGGGCTACAGATACGCAGTATTTT. Its translation is CATGKGQGATDTQYF. The chain has TRBV24-1 and TRBJ2-3, with TRBD1 matching 12 bases. The germline gives CDR1 KGHDR, CDR2 SFDVKD. The CDR3 length is 15 residues. The ends lost 9 bases at V and 3 bases at J; junction bases unmatched: 6.

The gene calls are TRBV6-1 and TRBJ2-3, with 7 bases aligning to TRBD1. In germline, CDR1 is MNHNS, CDR2 SASEGT. V lost 3 bases, J lost 5 bases, and 2 bases stayed unmatched. The CDR3 has 13 residues. This chain's CDR3 is CASSDQGEDTQYF. The CDR3 DNA reads as TGTGCCAGCAGTGACCAGGGGGAAGATACGCAGTATTTT.

This clonotype came up a few times. This chain joins TRBV5-1 and TRBJ2-2, with TRBD1 matching 9 bases. The V segment lost 1 base and the J segment 1 base; nucleotides outside the gene matches: 2. Germline V gene lookup returns CDR1 SGHRS and CDR2 YFSETQ. The CDR3 is 16 residues long. CDR3 amino acids: CASSLWGQGNTGELFF. Here the CDR3 DNA reads TGCGCCAGCAGCTTGTGGGGACAGGGGAACACCGGGGAGCTGTTTTTT. The complete variable domain, with remaining parts taken from reference TRBV5-1 and TRBJ2-2, reads KAGVTQTPRYLIKTRGQQVTLSCSPISGHRSVSWYQQTPGQGLQFLFEYFSETQRNKGNFPGRFSGRQFSNSRSEMNVSTLELGDSALYLCASSLWGQGNTGELFFGEGSRLTVL.

The chain carries TRBV3-1 and TRBJ2-3; 7 bases agree with TRBD2. J was trimmed by 2 bases and V by 1 base; bases with no gene match: 3. This CDR3 is built from 15 residues. Germline loops: CDR1 LGHDT, CDR2 YNNKEL (reference sequence). This CDR3 reads CASSQAGLITDTQYF. DNA of the CDR3: TGTGCCAGCAGCCAAGCGGGACTAATCACAGATACGCAGTATTTT.

In this sample, this clonotype turned up a few times. The CDR3 DNA is TGTGCCAGCTCACCACCGAATCCTCGCACTTATGGCTACACCTTC. Translation: CASSPPNPRTYGYTF. This chain uses TRBV18 with TRBJ1-2; the D is unclear. This CDR3 has 15 amino acids. V lost 0 bases and J 5 bases, leaving 13 bases between the germline ends. Germline V lookup: CDR1 KGHSH, CDR2 LQKENI.

This clonotype has only a few counts. This chain joins TRBV20-1 and TRBJ2-1, with 14 bases identical to TRBD2. V was clipped by 5 bases and J by 4 bases; unmatched bases: 7. CDR1 is DFQATT and CDR2 is SNEGSKA in the germline V gene (reference sequence). The CDR3 consists of 16 residues. CDR3 DNA: TGCAGTGCTCCCGGGACTAGCGGGAGTAGATACAATGAGCAGTTCTTC. As protein: CSAPGTSGSRYNEQFF.

This clonotype was counted many times. CDR3: CASSRAGLAETQYF. For the CDR3, the DNA is TGTGCCAGCAGCCGAGCGGGACTAGCAGAGACCCAGTACTTC. The rearrangement links TRBV3-1 to TRBJ2-5; 9 nucleotides line up with TRBD2. CDR3 length: 14 amino acids. The V and J ends lost 4 bases and 4 bases, in that order; junction bases with no gene match: 4. Germline CDR1 is LGHDT and CDR2 is YNNKEL (reference sequence).

This clonotype was counted only a few times. The V call is TRBV6-1, the J call TRBJ1-1, with D unclear. Germline V gene lookup returns CDR1 MNHNS and CDR2 SASEGT. The CDR3 sequence is 11 residues long. The V end was cut by 10 bases, the J end by 7 bases, with 13 bases between. The CDR3 bases are TGTGCCACCATCTTTCGGGATGAAGCTTTCTTT. Its translation is CATIFRDEAFF.

This chain links TRBV12-3 or TRBV12-4 with TRBJ2-5, with D possibly being TRBD2 (6 bases). This CDR3 has 14 residues. Trimming cost V 8 bases and J 1 base, with 14 bases left between them. Here the CDR3 DNA reads TGTGCCAGCGGCCCCGCGGGAACCCAAGAGACCCAGTACTTC. As protein: CASGPAGTQETQYF.

This clonotype was observed many times. This rearrangement joins TRBV7-6 to TRBJ2-1; D remains ambiguous. The CDR3 extends over 16 amino acids. CDR1 and CDR2 from the germline V gene are SGHVS and FNYEAQ. V gave up 1 base and J gave up 8 bases, with 18 bases separating them. CDR3 nucleotide sequence: TGTGCCAGCAGCTTAGGGGTCGGCGGTACTCGAGATGAGCAGTTCTTC. Protein product: CASSLGVGGTRDEQFF.

The rearrangement joins TRBV2 to TRBJ2-3; either TRBD1 or TRBD2 may supply D (5 bases each). Between the trimmed V and J ends, which lost 1 base and 0 bases, there was a span of 8 bases. This CDR3 has 15 amino acids. Germline values: CDR1 SNHLY, CDR2 FYNNEI. The DNA of the CDR3 is TGTGCCAGCAGTGAAGGAGGGGATAGCACAGATACGCAGTATTTT. It is translated as CASSEGGDSTDTQYF.

The CDR3 region is CASSSPTGGLGYTF. CDR3 nucleotide sequence: TGTGCCAGCAGCTCACCGACAGGGGGCTTAGGCTACACCTTC. The chain has TRBV5-4 and TRBJ1-2; 10 bases map to TRBD1. With 3 bases clipped from V and 8 bases from J, the junction kept 7 bases outside the gene matches. The CDR3 contains 14 residues. The V gene's germline CDR1 is SGHNT and CDR2 YYREEE (reference sequence). The whole variable domain, remainder taken from reference TRBV5-4 and TRBJ1-2, is ETGVTQSPTHLIKTRGQQVTLRCSSQSGHNTVSWYQQALGQGPQFIFQYYREEENGRGNFPPRFSGLQFPNYSSELNVNALELDDSALYLCASSSPTGGLGYTFGSGTRLTVV.

This clonotype turned up a few times. The rearrangement joins TRBV24-1 to TRBJ2-6; D is possibly TRBD1 (5 bases). V shed 1 base and J shed 0 bases, with 9 bases lying between them. The germline CDR1 and CDR2 sequences are KGHDR and SFDVKD. The length of the CDR3 is 17 residues. CDR3 in amino acids: CATSDFDRVSGANVLTF. The CDR3 coding sequence is TGTGCCACCAGTGATTTCGACAGAGTCTCTGGGGCCAACGTCCTGACTTTC.

V usage is TRBV11-2 and J usage is TRBJ2-3, with 9 bases aligning to TRBD1. Germline V gene sequence: CDR1 SGHAT, CDR2 FQNNGV. V shed 3 bases, J shed 3 bases, and the junction held 4 bases outside the gene matches. This CDR3 comprises 15 residues. CDR3 nucleotides: TGTGCCAGCAGCTTTGGGACAGGGCAGACAGATACGCAGTATTTT. Protein sequence: CASSFGTGQTDTQYF.

This clonotype has more than one count but fewer than ten. The chain has TRBV29-1 and TRBJ1-5; D is unresolved. The CDR3 has 12 amino acids. Germline assignment: CDR1 SQVTM and CDR2 ANQGSEA. Trimming removed 7 bases at V and 4 bases at J, with 11 bases between. CDR3 DNA sequence: TGCAGCGCCAGGTATCAGAATCAGCCCCAGCATTTT. This sequence encodes CSARYQNQPQHF. The variable domain in full, with the rest retrieved from reference TRBV29-1 and TRBJ1-5, is SAVISQKPSRDICQRGTSLTIQCQVDSQVTMMFWYRQQPGQSLTLIATANQGSEATYESGFVIDKFPISRPNLTFSTLTVSNMSPEDSSIYLCSARYQNQPQHFGDGTRLSIL.

The chain is built from TRBV2 and TRBJ2-1, with TRBD1 matching 11 bases. The CDR3 sequence is 14 residues long. The germline CDR1 and CDR2 sequences are SNHLY and FYNNEI. The trim removed 6 bases at V and 9 bases at J, leaving 7 bases unmatched. CDR3 nucleotides: TGTGCCAGCAGCGGGGGACAGGGGGTGAGTGAGCAGTTCTTC. Its protein product is CASSGGQGVSEQFF.

This clonotype was picked up many times. The rearrangement joins TRBV5-1 to TRBJ2-1; 11 bases fit TRBD2. This CDR3 has 16 amino acids. Trimming at V came to 0 bases and at J to 7 bases, leaving 6 bases not matched to a gene. The germline CDR1 and CDR2 sequences are SGHRS and YFSETQ. The CDR3 reads CASSLAGSGGANEQFF. CDR3 DNA sequence: TGCGCCAGCAGCTTGGCCGGTAGCGGGGGGGCTAATGAGCAGTTCTTC.

This clonotype has more than one count but fewer than ten. This may be a read error: a much more frequent sequence differs by one nucleotide. The rearrangement uses TRBV7-8 and TRBJ1-5; TRBD1 matches at 7 bases. The V gene's germline CDR1 is SGHVS and CDR2 FQNEAQ. J was trimmed by 5 bases and V by 1 base; bases with no gene match: 5. The CDR3 runs 15 residues. The CDR3 spells CASSLVGTEHQPQHF. The CDR3 DNA sequence: TGTGCCAGCAGCTTAGTGGGGACAGAGCATCAGCCCCAGCATTTT.